The present T cell receptor (beta chain) was sequenced within a study of cytomegalovirus exposure and HLA in healthy donors. The V and J ends lost 2 bases and 4 bases, in that order; junction bases with no gene match: 4. Germline values: CDR1 SGHNT, CDR2 YYREEE (reference sequence). The CDR3 consists of 14 residues. This clone is a singleton in its sample. Antigen specificity is unknown. Vbeta (60) and Jbeta (13) primers were used in the PCR. Only in-frame clones appear in the TCRdb table, and some are missing; sequencing was by immunoSEQ multiplex PCR. Here the sample spans approximately 150,000 clones, 70% to 85% being singletons. Overall study findings and caveats: TCR beta V- and J-gene trimming was later associated with a missense DCLRE1C variant.

The V gene is TRBV5-4, the J gene TRBJ2-3, with 7 bases matching TRBD1. The TCR sequence derives from a woman aged 40 to 50 in good health and CMV-seronegative. The sample comprised PBMCs. DNA for the CDR3: TGTGCCAGCAGCTTTACAGGGGTGGCAGATACGCAGTATTTT. It specifies CASSFTGVADTQYF.